Described below is a single T cell receptor beta chain sequence and its context. The CDR3 length is 16 residues. The V gene end was trimmed by 3 bases and the J gene end by 5 bases; junction bases not matched to a gene: 7. The germline gives CDR1 LNHDA, CDR2 SQIVND (reference sequence). This record comes from a study of blood T cell repertoires in COVID-19. Study as a whole: Material from acute and convalescent COVID-19 was sourced from the United States, Italy and Spain. T cells, B-cell-depleted T cells, or PBMCs provided the cDNA or gDNA that served as material.

Participants' reported clinical history set cohort assignment. In the study's own analysis: Estimates of nucleated cell counts were drawn from the amplification of reference gene primers. Some clones are missing from TCRdb's copy, which holds only in-frame ones; the method was immunoSEQ multiplex PCR. V, J and clone size derive from that table, while D and trimming were established from the DNA sequence. Of hundreds of thousands of clones listed, nearly 90% were seen once; the top ten hold approximately 1.5%. Sequenced sample: PBMCs or T cells enriched from blood (not recorded which). The chain is built from TRBV19 and TRBJ2-2; 9 nucleotides line up with TRBD2. The origin of this receptor is a woman between 18 and 29 years old with acute COVID-19. CDR3 residues: CASSIPSGKGTGELFF. The DNA for the CDR3 is TGTGCCAGTAGTATCCCTAGCGGGAAGGGGACCGGGGAGCTGTTTTTT. Looking up the rest from reference TRBV19 and TRBJ2-2 gives the full variable domain: DGGITQSPKYLFRKEGQNVTLSCEQNLNHDAMYWYRQDPGQGLRLIYYSQIVNDFQKGDIAEGYSVSREKKESFPLTVTSAQKNPTAFYLCASSIPSGKGTGELFFGEGSRLTVL.